The rows below give T cell receptor beta chains drawn from one sample of a study of T cell responses to AZD1222 COVID-19 vaccine. Libraries were prepared by immunoSEQ multiplex PCR; TCRdb keeps only in-frame clonotypes and omits some of them. The sample shows about 140,000 clones, around 93% of them seen only once. The input for sequencing was peripheral blood, taken on day 0 of AZD1222 vaccination. The receptors derive from an adult in good health. Each CDR3 is given with its conserved first and last residue. A D gene is named only where the DNA matches it firmly. Clone size is stated in some rows and not others, as once, few, many or a class when expanded.

D	V	size	J	length	CDR3	DNA
TRBD1	TRBV2	-	TRBJ1-6	14	CASINDRGYSPLHF	TGTGCCAGCATTAACGACAGGGGGTATTCACCCCTCCACTTT
-	TRBV7-8	-	TRBJ1-6	16	CASSLEFGGGYSPLHF	TGTGCCAGCAGCTTAGAGTTTGGGGGCGGGTATTCACCCCTCCACTTT
TRBD2	TRBV19	once	TRBJ2-3	13	CASAQTSGVTQYF	TGTGCCAGTGCCCAGACTAGCGGGGTTACGCAGTATTTT
-	TRBV7-9	-	TRBJ1-2	11	CASSSFQGRSF	TGTGCCAGCAGCTCCTTCCAGGGACGGTCCTTC
TRBD1	TRBV5-6	-	TRBJ1-2	14	CASSFVGGGYGYTF	TGTGCCAGCAGCTTCGTAGGGGGCGGCTATGGCTACACCTTC
TRBD1	TRBV20-1	-	TRBJ1-2	11	CSATGTVGYTF	TGCAGTGCTACCGGGACAGTGGGCTACACCTTC
TRBD2	TRBV7-2	-	TRBJ2-3	16	CASSQWAGASTDTQYF	TGTGCCAGCAGCCAATGGGCGGGAGCCAGCACAGATACGCAGTATTTT
-	TRBV28	-	TRBJ2-7	16	CASRGTGGGEYYEQYF	TGTGCCAGCAGGGGAACGGGTGGCGGGGAGTACTACGAGCAGTACTTC
-	TRBV9	-	TRBJ2-3	13	CASSPRLADTQYF	TGTGCCAGCAGCCCCCGACTAGCAGATACGCAGTATTTT
TRBD2	TRBV24-1	-	TRBJ2-3	16	CATSDRGSGGTDTQYF	TGTGCCACCAGTGATAGAGGTAGCGGGGGCACAGATACGCAGTATTTT
TRBD1	TRBV6-6	-	TRBJ2-3	16	CASSPGQGATLDTQYF	TGTGCCAGCAGTCCAGGACAGGGGGCCACCCTAGATACGCAGTATTTT
TRBD2	TRBV4-1	-	TRBJ2-7	16	CASSPRGGSGGGEQYF	TGCGCCAGCAGCCCCAGGGGGGGTAGCGGGGGTGGCGAGCAGTACTTC
-	TRBV7-9	-	TRBJ1-5	15	CASSLGTYSNQPQHF	TGTGCCAGCAGCTTGGGCACCTATAGCAATCAGCCCCAGCATTTT
TRBD2	TRBV25-1	-	TRBJ2-3	15	CASSEFSGRLDTQYF	TGTGCCAGCAGTGAATTTAGCGGGAGATTGGATACGCAGTATTTT
-	TRBV28	-	TRBJ1-6	12	CASRGAASPLHF	TGTGCCAGCAGGGGGGCGGCCTCACCCCTCCACTTT
-	TRBV27	-	TRBJ1-6	16	CASSLKGVEMNSPLHF	TGTGCCAGCAGTTTGAAGGGGGTCGAAATGAATTCACCCCTCCACTTT
-	TRBV7-2	-	TRBJ2-7	16	CASSLGLGRDFYEQYF	TGTGCCAGCAGCTTAGGACTAGGGCGGGATTTCTACGAGCAGTACTTC
TRBD2	TRBV7-3	-	TRBJ2-2	16	CASSVGTSLNTGELFF	TGTGCCAGCAGCGTCGGGACTAGCCTAAACACCGGGGAGCTGTTTTTT
-	TRBV6-5	-	TRBJ1-1	14	CASSLQEGWTEAFF	TGTGCCAGCAGTCTCCAGGAGGGTTGGACTGAAGCTTTCTTT
-	TRBV11-2	-	TRBJ2-1	13	CASSSSQGGFAFF	TGTGCCAGCAGCTCCTCTCAGGGGGGCTTTGCGTTCTTC
TRBD1	TRBV7-2	once	TRBJ1-1	14	CASSYRGLNTEAFF	TGTGCCAGCAGCTACAGGGGTCTGAACACTGAAGCTTTCTTT
-	TRBV9	-	TRBJ1-3	18	CASSVGVDTLGSGNTIYF	TGTGCCAGCAGCGTAGGGGTGGATACTCTTGGCTCTGGAAACACCATATATTTT
-	TRBV10-3	-	TRBJ1-2	14	CAISENPGEGGYTF	TGTGCCATCAGTGAAAACCCGGGGGAGGGAGGCTACACCTTC
TRBD1	TRBV5-7	-	TRBJ2-1	15	CASSDGTGAVYEQFF	TGTGCCAGCAGCGACGGGACAGGTGCTGTCTATGAGCAGTTCTTC
-	TRBV6-6	-	TRBJ2-7	13	CASSMGESYEQYF	TGTGCCAGCAGCATGGGGGAGTCCTACGAGCAGTACTTC
TRBD2	TRBV11-3	-	TRBJ2-7	16	CASSWDSGGVSYEQYF	TGTGCCAGCAGCTGGGATAGCGGGGGGGTCTCCTACGAGCAGTACTTC
-	TRBV28	-	TRBJ1-1	13	CASSLLTLREAFF	TGTGCCAGCAGTTTATTGACTTTGCGTGAAGCTTTCTTT
-	TRBV13	once	TRBJ2-3	13	CASSLGAGDTQYF	TGTGCCAGCAGCTTGGGGGCGGGGGATACGCAGTATTTT
-	TRBV7-3	-	TRBJ2-2	15	CASSPNPLFGGELFF	TGTGCCAGCAGCCCCAACCCATTATTTGGCGGGGAGCTGTTTTTT
-	TRBV12-5	-	TRBJ2-7	14	CASGSPSWAYEQYF	TGTGCTAGTGGTTCGCCTTCGTGGGCCTACGAGCAGTACTTC
-	TRBV7-6	-	TRBJ2-6	18	CASSLGRRDSTGANVLTF	TGTGCCAGCAGCTTAGGACGCAGGGACTCGACTGGGGCCAACGTCCTGACTTTC
TRBD1	TRBV5-4	-	TRBJ1-1	12	CASSSRGTEAFF	TGTGCCAGCAGCTCCAGGGGGACTGAAGCTTTCTTT
TRBD2	TRBV30	-	TRBJ2-1	16	CAWSVRSSGVGREQFF	TGTGCCTGGAGTGTAAGGTCTAGCGGGGTAGGTCGTGAGCAGTTCTTC
TRBD1	TRBV4-3	-	TRBJ1-2	15	CASSQEDRLAGGYTF	TGCGCCAGCAGCCAAGAGGACAGGTTAGCTGGGGGCTACACCTTC
-	TRBV6-5	-	TRBJ2-7	15	CASSYPNAGQYEQYF	TGTGCCAGCAGTTACCCGAATGCGGGGCAGTACGAGCAGTACTTC
-	TRBV6-2/TRBV6-3	-	TRBJ2-1	13	CASSYPQRDEQFF	TGTGCCAGCAGTTACCCCCAGCGGGATGAGCAGTTCTTC
TRBD1	TRBV11-3	once	TRBJ1-5	15	CASSPGQGSNQPQHF	TGTGCCAGCAGCCCCGGACAGGGGAGCAATCAGCCCCAGCATTTT
-	TRBV7-3	once	TRBJ2-1	13	CASSLVSENEQFF	TGTGCCAGCAGCTTGGTGTCGGAAAATGAGCAGTTCTTC
TRBD1	TRBV28	-	TRBJ2-2	16	CASSSRDRGFAGELFF	TGTGCCAGCAGTTCGAGGGACAGGGGATTCGCCGGGGAGCTGTTTTTT
-	TRBV10-3	-	TRBJ1-4	13	CAISDRANEKLFF	TGTGCCATCAGTGACAGGGCTAATGAAAAACTGTTTTTT
-	TRBV28	-	TRBJ1-2	14	CASSVTQTSYGYTF	TGTGCCAGCAGTGTGACACAGACTAGCTATGGCTACACCTTC
-	TRBV5-4	-	TRBJ1-3	15	CASSLDPGPGNTIYF	TGTGCCAGCAGCTTAGACCCAGGGCCCGGAAACACCATATATTTT
-	TRBV6-5	-	TRBJ1-2	14	CASRRGGATYGYTF	TGTGCCAGCAGGAGAGGGGGGGCGACATATGGCTACACCTTC
-	TRBV28	-	TRBJ1-4	12	CASSRAQGKLFF	TGTGCCAGCAGTCGGGCCCAGGGGAAACTGTTTTTT
-	TRBV9	-	TRBJ2-2	11	CASSVSGELFF	TGTGCCAGCAGCGTTTCCGGGGAGCTGTTTTTT
-	TRBV9	-	TRBJ2-2	15	CASSVDGARAGELFF	TGTGCCAGCAGCGTAGATGGGGCGCGGGCCGGGGAGCTGTTTTTT
-	TRBV7-8	-	TRBJ1-4	16	CASSLLTGQPNEKLFF	TGTGCCAGCAGCCTACTAACCGGACAGCCGAATGAAAAACTGTTTTTT
-	TRBV27	-	TRBJ2-7	14	CASSSFGVSYEQYF	TGTGCCAGCAGTTCTTTTGGGGTCTCCTACGAGCAGTACTTC
TRBD1	TRBV6-5	-	TRBJ1-2	13	CASSQDRAYGYTF	TGTGCCAGCAGCCAGGACAGGGCGTATGGCTACACCTTC
-	TRBV5-4	once	TRBJ2-7	15	CASSLGRERLEEQYF	TGTGCCAGCAGCTTAGGGCGGGAACGGCTTGAGGAGCAGTACTTC
-	TRBV5-1	few	TRBJ1-5	15	CASSEGSDSNQPQHF	TGCGCCAGCAGCGAGGGATCCGACAGCAATCAGCCCCAGCATTTT
-	TRBV9	-	TRBJ2-5	16	CASSVGGSSAQETQYF	TGTGCCAGCAGCGTAGGTGGGTCTAGTGCTCAAGAGACCCAGTACTTC
TRBD2	TRBV5-1	-	TRBJ2-1	13	CASRTSAGDEQFF	TGCGCCAGCAGAACTAGCGCCGGCGATGAGCAGTTCTTC
-	TRBV6-5	-	TRBJ2-3	14	CASSYKRGTDTQYF	TGTGCCAGCAGTTACAAACGGGGAACAGATACGCAGTATTTT
TRBD2	TRBV4-1	-	TRBJ2-1	16	CASRASGLGSYNEQFF	TGCGCCAGCAGGGCTAGCGGGCTTGGGAGCTACAATGAGCAGTTCTTC